A selection of T cell receptor beta chains follows, all from one sample in a study of shared clonotypes between healthy human individuals. Some clones are missing from TCRdb's copy, which holds only in-frame ones; the method was immunoSEQ multiplex PCR. The sample includes some 580,000 clones, more than 95% of them seen just once. Source material: naive CD4+ T cells sorted from blood. The receptors were gathered from a woman between 25 and 40 years old in good health. The CDR3 runs from the conserved cysteine through the conserved F or W. D genes are given only for firm matches. Only part of the rows carry a size: once, few, many, or a class if the clone is expanded.

>TRBJ2-7|TRBD1|TRBV25-1|.
CASSDRGQGMVGVQYF
TGTGCCAGCAGTGATAGGGGACAGGGAATGGTGGGGGTGCAGTACTTC
>TRBJ1-5|.|TRBV28|.
CASTGAGMGQPQHF
TGTGCCAGCACGGGGGCGGGGATGGGTCAGCCCCAGCATTTT
>TRBJ2-1|TRBD2|TRBV14|.
CASSQVTREGEQFF
TGTGCCAGCAGCCAAGTTACGCGGGAGGGTGAGCAGTTCTTC
>TRBJ2-1|TRBD1|TRBV7-9|.
CASSLEGTGNYNEQFF
TGTGCCAGCAGCTTAGAGGGGACAGGGAACTACAATGAGCAGTTCTTC
>TRBJ1-5|.|TRBV28|.
CASGGDVLPQHF
TGTGCCTCCGGTGGGGATGTCTTACCCCAGCATTTT
>TRBJ2-3|TRBD1|TRBV28|.
CASSLRQGAADTQYF
TGTGCCAGCAGTCTAAGACAGGGGGCAGCAGATACGCAGTATTTT
>TRBJ2-7|.|TRBV28|.
CASSIPPSYEQYF
TGTGCCAGCAGTATCCCGCCCAGTTACGAGCAGTACTTC
>TRBJ2-7|TRBD2|TRBV7-8|.
CASSRRLAGSYEQYF
TGTGCCAGCAGCCGGAGGCTAGCGGGGTCCTACGAGCAGTACTTC
>TRBJ1-5|.|TRBV6-1|.
CASSGGTQLPQHF
TGTGCCAGCAGTGGCGGGACACAGCTACCCCAGCATTTT
>TRBJ2-7|TRBD2|TRBV5-4|.
CASSLRLAGGYYEQYF
TGTGCCAGCAGCTTGAGACTAGCGGGAGGTTACTACGAGCAGTACTTC
>TRBJ2-7|.|TRBV29-1|.
CSVEVLVGGIYEQYF
TGCAGCGTTGAAGTATTAGTTGGGGGAATCTACGAGCAGTACTTC
>TRBJ2-1|.|TRBV7-2|.
CASRLAVEQFF
TGTGCCAGCAGGTTAGCAGTTGAGCAGTTCTTC
>TRBJ2-1|.|TRBV28|.
CASTFLGAANEQFF
TGTGCCAGCACCTTTCTAGGGGCCGCCAATGAGCAGTTCTTC
>TRBJ1-1|.|TRBV5-6|.
CASSSLTPGEAFF
TGTGCCAGCAGCTCCCTCACACCGGGCGAGGCTTTCTTT
>TRBJ2-3|.|TRBV4-1|.
CASSQVGDTQYF
TGCGCCAGCAGCCAAGTGGGGGATACGCAGTATTTT
>TRBJ2-1|TRBD2|TRBV5-1|once
CASTHPVSSGRGSYNEQFF
TGCGCCAGCACCCACCCGGTCTCTAGCGGGAGAGGTTCCTACAATGAGCAGTTCTTC
>TRBJ2-3|TRBD2|TRBV7-9|.
CASSSGLAGSVTDTQYF
TGTGCCAGCAGTTCCGGACTAGCTGGGTCTGTCACAGATACGCAGTATTTT
>TRBJ2-7|.|TRBV6-1|.
CASSDRVGYEQYF
TGTGCCAGCAGTGATAGGGTAGGGTACGAGCAGTACTTC
>TRBJ2-1|TRBD2|TRBV5-1|.
CASRRTSGMGGLQFF
TGCGCCAGCCGCCGGACTAGCGGGATGGGGGGGCTGCAGTTCTTC
>TRBJ1-1|.|TRBV20-1|.
CSARRRDEAFF
TGCAGTGCTAGAAGACGGGATGAAGCTTTCTTT
>TRBJ2-2|TRBD1|TRBV11-3|.
CASSVQGTAGELFF
TGTGCCAGCAGCGTACAGGGGACCGCCGGGGAGCTGTTTTTT
>TRBJ2-7|.|TRBV29-1|.
CSVPVRGGSYEQYF
TGCAGCGTTCCTGTTCGCGGAGGGTCCTACGAGCAGTACTTC
>TRBJ1-2|TRBD1|TRBV7-9|.
CASSSLGQGASGGYTF
TGTGCCAGCAGTAGCTTAGGGCAGGGGGCAAGCGGCGGCTACACCTTC
>TRBJ2-1|.|TRBV28|once
CASSLALYNEQFF
TGTGCCAGCAGTTTAGCTTTATACAATGAGCAGTTCTTC
>TRBJ1-2|.|TRBV18|once
CASSPDEFYGYTF
TGTGCCAGCTCACCAGACGAGTTCTATGGCTACACCTTC
>TRBJ1-6|.|TRBV7-9|.
CASSLMMMESPLHF
TGTGCCAGCAGCTTAATGATGATGGAGTCACCCCTCCACTTT
>TRBJ1-5|.|TRBV28|few
CASSPAIQPQHF
TGTGCCAGCAGCCCAGCAATTCAGCCCCAGCATTTT
>TRBJ2-7|TRBD1|TRBV2|.
CASSEIYRDRENYEQYF
TGTGCCAGCAGTGAGATCTACCGGGACAGGGAGAACTACGAGCAGTACTTC